This T cell receptor beta chain was captured by sequencing in a study of vaccination and CD4 T cells after COVID-19. CDR1 is MDHEN and CDR2 is SYDVKM in the germline V gene. The CDR3 loop spans 15 amino acids. J lost 9 bases, V lost 4 bases, and 12 bases had no gene match. The treatment: approximately nine-day PBMC culture with coronavirus spike peptide pools or control peptides (ViraFEST assay). During the years 2011-2018, before the COVID-19 pandemic, the unexposed donor's CD4+ T cells were collected. By share of the sample, this clonotype is medium-sized. Its antigen remains unidentified. Scientists ran DNA taken from cultured CD4+ T cells through the Oncomine TCR Beta short-read assay for sequencing. TCRdb reprocessed the PCR reads with MiXCR, giving one entry per CDR3 protein. The sample carries more than 1,500 distinct CDR3 sequences, roughly 10% recorded once.

Input material: CD4+ T cells from blood, cultured in vitro. This chain joins TRBV28 and TRBJ1-5; 7 nucleotides agree with TRBD1. This receptor was identified in a human donor in good health. DNA for the CDR3: TGTGCCAGCAGTTCATCCCGACAGGGCTATTCGCCCCAGCATTTT. It translates to CASSSSRQGYSPQHF.